This T cell receptor (beta chain) stems from a study of cytomegalovirus exposure and HLA in healthy donors. General study findings and limits: Later on, a genetic analysis was performed. It linked a missense variant in DCLRE1C with V- and J-gene trimming of TCR beta.

Germline V gene data show CDR1 as GTSNPN and CDR2 as SVGIG (reference sequence). This CDR3 spans 13 amino acids. Trimming removed 0 bases from V and 4 bases from J, with 7 bases in between. Note on this clone: Its antigen is currently unknown.

Primers included in the PCR were 60 Vbeta and 13 Jbeta primers. The table came from immunoSEQ multiplex PCR; TCRdb's copy has only in-frame clones and leaves some out. The data show 150,000 to 200,000 clones, roughly 79% seen once. The rearrangement uses TRBV30 and TRBJ1-3; no reliable D call. The sequence derives from a woman between 45 and 65 years old in good health and CMV-seropositive. Source material: PBMCs. CDR3 sequence reads: CAWSVREGNTIYF. DNA of the CDR3: TGTGCCTGGAGTGTACGAGAGGGAAACACCATATATTTT.